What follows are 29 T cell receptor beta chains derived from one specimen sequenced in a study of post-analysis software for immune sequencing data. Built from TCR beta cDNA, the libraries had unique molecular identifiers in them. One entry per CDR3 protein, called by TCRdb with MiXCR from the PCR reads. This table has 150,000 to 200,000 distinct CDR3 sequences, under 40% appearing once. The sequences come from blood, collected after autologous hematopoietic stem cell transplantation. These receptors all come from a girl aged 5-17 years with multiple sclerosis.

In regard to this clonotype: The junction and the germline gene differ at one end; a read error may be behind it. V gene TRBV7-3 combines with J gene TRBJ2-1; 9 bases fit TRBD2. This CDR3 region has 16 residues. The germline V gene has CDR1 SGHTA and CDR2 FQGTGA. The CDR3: CASSPMSGRSFNEQFF. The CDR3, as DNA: TGTGCCAGCAGCCCGATGAGCGGGAGGTCCTTCAATGAGCAGTTCTTC.

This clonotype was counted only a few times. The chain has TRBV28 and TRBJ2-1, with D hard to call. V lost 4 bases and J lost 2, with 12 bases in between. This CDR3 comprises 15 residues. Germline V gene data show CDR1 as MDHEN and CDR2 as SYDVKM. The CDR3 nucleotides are TGTGCCAGCAGTTCCTCAGACATAGCCTACAATGAGCAGTTCTTC. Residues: CASSSSDIAYNEQFF.

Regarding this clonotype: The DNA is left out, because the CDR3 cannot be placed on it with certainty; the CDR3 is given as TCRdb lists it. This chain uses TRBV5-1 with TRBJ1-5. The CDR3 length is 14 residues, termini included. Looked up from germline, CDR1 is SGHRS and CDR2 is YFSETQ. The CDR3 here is CASSFGSGCQPQHF.

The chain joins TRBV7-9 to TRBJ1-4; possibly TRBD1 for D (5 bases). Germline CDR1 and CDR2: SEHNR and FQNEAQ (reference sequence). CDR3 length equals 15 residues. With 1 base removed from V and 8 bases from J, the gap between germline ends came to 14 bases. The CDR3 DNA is TGTGCCAGCAGCTTAGAGGGGAAGGTAGTCGAAAAACTGTTTTTT. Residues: CASSLEGKVVEKLFF.

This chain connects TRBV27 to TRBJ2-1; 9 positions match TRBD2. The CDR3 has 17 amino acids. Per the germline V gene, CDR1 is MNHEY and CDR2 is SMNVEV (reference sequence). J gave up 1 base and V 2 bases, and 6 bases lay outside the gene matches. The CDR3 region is CASSLHSGRGSYNEQFF. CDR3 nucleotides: TGTGCCAGCAGTTTACATAGCGGGAGAGGTTCCTACAATGAGCAGTTCTTC.

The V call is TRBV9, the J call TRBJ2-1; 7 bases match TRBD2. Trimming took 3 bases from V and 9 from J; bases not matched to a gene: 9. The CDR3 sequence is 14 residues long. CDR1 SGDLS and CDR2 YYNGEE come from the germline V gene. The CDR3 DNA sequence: TGTGCCAGCAGCGGAGGCGGCGGGAGCACTGAGCAGTTCTTC. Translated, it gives CASSGGGGSTEQFF. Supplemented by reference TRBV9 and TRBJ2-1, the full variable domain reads DSGVTQTPKHLITATGQRVTLRCSPRSGDLSVYWYQQSLDQGLQFLIQYYNGEERAKGNILERFSAQQFPDLHSELNLSSLELGDSALYFCASSGGGGSTEQFFGPGTRLTVL.

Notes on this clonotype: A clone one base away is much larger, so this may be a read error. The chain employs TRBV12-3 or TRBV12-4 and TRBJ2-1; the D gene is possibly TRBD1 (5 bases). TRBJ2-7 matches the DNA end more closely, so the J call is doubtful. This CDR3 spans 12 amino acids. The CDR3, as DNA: TGTGCCAGCAGCTGGGGCATCTATAGGCAGTACTTC. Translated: CASSWGIYRQYF.

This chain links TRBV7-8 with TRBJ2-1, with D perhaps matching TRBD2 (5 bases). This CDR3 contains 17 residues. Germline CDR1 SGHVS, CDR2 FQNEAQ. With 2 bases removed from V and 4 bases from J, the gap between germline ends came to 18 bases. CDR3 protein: CASSLYQRPLKYNEQFF. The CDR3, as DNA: TGTGCCAGCAGCTTATACCAGCGGCCACTGAAATACAATGAGCAGTTCTTC.

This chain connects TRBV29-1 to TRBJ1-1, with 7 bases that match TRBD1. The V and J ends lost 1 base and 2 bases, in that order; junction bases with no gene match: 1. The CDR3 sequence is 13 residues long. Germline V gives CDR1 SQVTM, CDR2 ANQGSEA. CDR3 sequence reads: CSVEGDRNTEAFF. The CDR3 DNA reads TGCAGCGTTGAAGGGGACAGAAACACTGAAGCTTTCTTT.

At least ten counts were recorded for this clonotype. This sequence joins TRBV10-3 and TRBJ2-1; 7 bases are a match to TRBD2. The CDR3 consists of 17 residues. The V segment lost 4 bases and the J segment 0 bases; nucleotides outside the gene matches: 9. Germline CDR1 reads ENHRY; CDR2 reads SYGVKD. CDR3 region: CAISVVRAGASYNEQFF. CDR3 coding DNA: TGTGCCATCAGTGTCGTCCGGGCGGGAGCCTCCTACAATGAGCAGTTCTTC.

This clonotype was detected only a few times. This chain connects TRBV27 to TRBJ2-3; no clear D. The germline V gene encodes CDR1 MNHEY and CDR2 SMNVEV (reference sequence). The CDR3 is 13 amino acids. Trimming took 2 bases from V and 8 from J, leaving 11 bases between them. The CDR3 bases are TGTGCCAGCAGTTTAGGCTACCTGGGTACGCAGTATTTT. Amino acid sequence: CASSLGYLGTQYF.

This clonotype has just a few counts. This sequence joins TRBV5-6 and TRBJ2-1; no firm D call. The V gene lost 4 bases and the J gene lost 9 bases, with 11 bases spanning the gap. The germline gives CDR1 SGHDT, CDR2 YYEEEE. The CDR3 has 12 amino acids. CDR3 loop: CASSLGWSEQFF. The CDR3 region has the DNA TGTGCCAGCAGCCTAGGTTGGAGTGAGCAGTTCTTC.

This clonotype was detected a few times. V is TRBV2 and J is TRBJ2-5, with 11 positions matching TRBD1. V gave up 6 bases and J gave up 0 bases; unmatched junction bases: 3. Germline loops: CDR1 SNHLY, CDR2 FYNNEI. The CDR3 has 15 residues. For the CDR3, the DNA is TGTGCCAGCAGGAGGGACAGGGGGTACCAAGAGACCCAGTACTTC. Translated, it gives CASRRDRGYQETQYF.

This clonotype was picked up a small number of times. CDR3 sequence reads: CASSPERVFDETQYF. DNA of the CDR3: TGTGCCAGCTCACCGGAGCGGGTGTTCGACGAGACCCAGTACTTC. J is TRBJ2-5 and V is TRBV18; D may be TRBD2 (6 bases). CDR3 length: 15 residues. V lost 3 bases to trimming and J lost 5 bases, with 16 bases between them. Looked up from germline, CDR1 is KGHSH and CDR2 is LQKENI.

The CDR3 protein is CASSLLGAPTYEQYF. For the CDR3, the DNA is TGTGCCAGCAGCTTATTGGGCGCTCCTACCTACGAGCAGTACTTC. This sequence joins TRBV7-3 and TRBJ2-7; the D is unclear. Deletions cut 2 bases from V and 2 bases from J, with 13 bases between. Germline values: CDR1 SGHTA, CDR2 FQGTGA. This CDR3 has 15 amino acids. The full variable domain, completed using reference TRBV7-3 and TRBJ2-7, is GAGVSQTPSNKVTEKGKYVELRCDPISGHTALYWYRQSLGQGPEFLIYFQGTGAADDSGLPNDRFFAVRPEGSVSTLKIQRTERGDSAVYLCASSLLGAPTYEQYFGPGTRLTVT.

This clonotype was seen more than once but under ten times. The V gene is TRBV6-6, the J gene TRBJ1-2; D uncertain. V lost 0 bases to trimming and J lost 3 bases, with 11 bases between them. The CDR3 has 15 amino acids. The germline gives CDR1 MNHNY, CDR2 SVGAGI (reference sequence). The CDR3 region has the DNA TGTGCCAGCAGTTACTCGCCGGGTTCGGACTATGGCTACACCTTC. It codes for CASSYSPGSDYGYTF.

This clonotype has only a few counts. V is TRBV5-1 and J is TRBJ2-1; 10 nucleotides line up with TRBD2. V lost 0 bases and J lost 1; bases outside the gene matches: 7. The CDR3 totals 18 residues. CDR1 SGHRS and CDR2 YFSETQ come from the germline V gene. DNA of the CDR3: TGCGCCAGCAGCTTGGCCACGTTTAGCGGGGGGTCCTACAATGAGCAGTTCTTC. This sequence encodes CASSLATFSGGSYNEQFF.

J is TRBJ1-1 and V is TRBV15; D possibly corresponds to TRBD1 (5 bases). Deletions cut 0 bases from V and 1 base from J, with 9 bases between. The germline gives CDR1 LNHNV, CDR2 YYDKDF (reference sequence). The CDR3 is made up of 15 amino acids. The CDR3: CATSRDGAANTEAFF. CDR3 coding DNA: TGTGCCACCAGCAGAGATGGGGCAGCGAACACTGAAGCTTTCTTT.

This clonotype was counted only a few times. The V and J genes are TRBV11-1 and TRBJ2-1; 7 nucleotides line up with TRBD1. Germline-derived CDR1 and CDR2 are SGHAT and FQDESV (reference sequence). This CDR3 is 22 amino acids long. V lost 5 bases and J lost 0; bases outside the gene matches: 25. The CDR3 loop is CASSPRQGEGWGIGNSYNEQFF. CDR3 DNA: TGTGCCAGCAGCCCAAGACAGGGAGAGGGATGGGGAATCGGGAACTCCTACAATGAGCAGTTCTTC.

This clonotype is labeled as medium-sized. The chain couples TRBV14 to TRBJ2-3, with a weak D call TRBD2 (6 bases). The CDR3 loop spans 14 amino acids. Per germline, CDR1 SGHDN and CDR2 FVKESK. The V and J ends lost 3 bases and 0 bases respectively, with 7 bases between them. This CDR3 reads CASSHAGSTDTQYF. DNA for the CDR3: TGTGCCAGCAGCCATGCGGGGAGCACAGATACGCAGTATTTT.

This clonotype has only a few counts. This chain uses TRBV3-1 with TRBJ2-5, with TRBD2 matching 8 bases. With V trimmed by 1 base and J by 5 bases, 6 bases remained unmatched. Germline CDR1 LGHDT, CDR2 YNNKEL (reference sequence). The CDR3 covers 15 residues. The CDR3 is CASSQVRGARETQYF. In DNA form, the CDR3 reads TGTGCCAGCAGCCAAGTGCGGGGGGCAAGGGAGACCCAGTACTTC.

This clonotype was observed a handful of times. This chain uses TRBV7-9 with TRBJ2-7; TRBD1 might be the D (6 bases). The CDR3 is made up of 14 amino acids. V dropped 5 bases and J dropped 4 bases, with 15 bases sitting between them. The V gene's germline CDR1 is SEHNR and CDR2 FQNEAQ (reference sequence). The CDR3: CASSPGTPIYEQYF. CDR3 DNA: TGTGCCAGCAGCCCCGGGACACCCATTTACGAGCAGTACTTC.

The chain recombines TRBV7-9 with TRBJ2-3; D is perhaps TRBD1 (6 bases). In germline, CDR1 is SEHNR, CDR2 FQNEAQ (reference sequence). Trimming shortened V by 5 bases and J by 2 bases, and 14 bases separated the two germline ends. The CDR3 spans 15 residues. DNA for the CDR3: TGTGCCAGCAGCCCCGGGACATCGTACACAGATACGCAGTATTTT. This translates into CASSPGTSYTDTQYF. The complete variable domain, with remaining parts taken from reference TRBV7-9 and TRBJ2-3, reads DTGVSQNPRHKITKRGQNVTFRCDPISEHNRLYWYRQTLGQGPEFLTYFQNEAQLEKSRLLSDRFSAERPKGSFSTLEIQRTEQGDSAMYLCASSPGTSYTDTQYFGPGTRLTVL.

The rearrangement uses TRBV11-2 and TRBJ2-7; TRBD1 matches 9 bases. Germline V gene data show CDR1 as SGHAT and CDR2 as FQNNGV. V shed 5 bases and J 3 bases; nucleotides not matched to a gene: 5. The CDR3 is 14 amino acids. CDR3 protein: CASSEGQGLYEQYF. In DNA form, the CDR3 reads TGTGCCAGCAGCGAGGGACAGGGACTCTACGAGCAGTACTTC.

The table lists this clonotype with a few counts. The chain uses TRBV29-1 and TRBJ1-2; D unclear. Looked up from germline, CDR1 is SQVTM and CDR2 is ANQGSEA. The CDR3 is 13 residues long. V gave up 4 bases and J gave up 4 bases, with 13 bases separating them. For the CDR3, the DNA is TGCAGCGTTGTCTCGGAGTACGGCTATGGCTACACCTTC. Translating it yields CSVVSEYGYGYTF.

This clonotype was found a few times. The DNA of the CDR3 is TGTGCCAGCAGTTTAGGGGCGGGCCTGGAAGCTTTCTTT. This encodes CASSLGAGLEAFF. The genes are TRBV12-3 or TRBV12-4 and TRBJ1-1; D gene unclear. V gave up 1 base and J gave up 8 bases, with 11 bases separating them. The CDR3 length is 13 residues.

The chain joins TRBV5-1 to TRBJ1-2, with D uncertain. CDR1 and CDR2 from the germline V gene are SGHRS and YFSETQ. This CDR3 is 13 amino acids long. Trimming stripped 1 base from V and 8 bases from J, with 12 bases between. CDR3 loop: CASSLSGNGGYTF. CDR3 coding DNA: TGCGCCAGCAGCTTGTCCGGGAATGGAGGCTACACCTTC.

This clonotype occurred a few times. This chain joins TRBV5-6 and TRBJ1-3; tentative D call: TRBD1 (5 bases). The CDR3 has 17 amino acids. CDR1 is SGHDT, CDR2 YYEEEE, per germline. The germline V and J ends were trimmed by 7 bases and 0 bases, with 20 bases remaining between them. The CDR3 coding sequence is TGTGCCAGCGGAAAGACAGCTGGCATGCTCTCTGGAAACACCATATATTTT. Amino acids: CASGKTAGMLSGNTIYF.

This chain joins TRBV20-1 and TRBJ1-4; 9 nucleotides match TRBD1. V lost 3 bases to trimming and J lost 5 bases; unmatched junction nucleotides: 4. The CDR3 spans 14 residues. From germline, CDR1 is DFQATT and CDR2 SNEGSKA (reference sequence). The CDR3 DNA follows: TGCAGTGCTAGCGCTGGGACAGGGAATGAAAAACTGTTTTTT. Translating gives CSASAGTGNEKLFF.